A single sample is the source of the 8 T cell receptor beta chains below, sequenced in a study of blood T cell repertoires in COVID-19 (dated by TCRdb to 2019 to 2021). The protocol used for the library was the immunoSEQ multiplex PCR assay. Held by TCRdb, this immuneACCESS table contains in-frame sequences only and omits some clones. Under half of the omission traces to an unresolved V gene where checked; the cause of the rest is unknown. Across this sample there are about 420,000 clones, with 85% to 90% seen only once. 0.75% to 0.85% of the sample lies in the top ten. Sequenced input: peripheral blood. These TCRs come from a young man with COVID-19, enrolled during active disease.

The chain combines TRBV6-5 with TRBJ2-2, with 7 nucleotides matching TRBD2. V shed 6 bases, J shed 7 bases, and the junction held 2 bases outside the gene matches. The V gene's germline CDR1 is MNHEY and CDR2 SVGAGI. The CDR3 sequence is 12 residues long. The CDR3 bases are TGTGCCAGCAGCGGGACTATCGGGGAGCTGTTTTTT. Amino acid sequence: CASSGTIGELFF.

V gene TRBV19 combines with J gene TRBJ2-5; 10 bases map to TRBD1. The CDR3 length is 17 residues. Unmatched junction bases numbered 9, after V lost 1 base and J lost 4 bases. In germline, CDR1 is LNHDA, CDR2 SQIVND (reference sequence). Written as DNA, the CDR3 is TGTGCCAGTAGTATAGGGGTTGGACAGGGGGGTAGAGAGACCCAGTACTTC. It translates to CASSIGVGQGGRETQYF.

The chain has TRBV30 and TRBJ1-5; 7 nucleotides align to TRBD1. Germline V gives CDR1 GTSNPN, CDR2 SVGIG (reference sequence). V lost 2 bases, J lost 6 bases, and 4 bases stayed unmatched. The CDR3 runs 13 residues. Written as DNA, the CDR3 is TGTGCCTGGAGTAAACAGGGGAGTCAGCCCCAGCATTTT. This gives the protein CAWSKQGSQPQHF.

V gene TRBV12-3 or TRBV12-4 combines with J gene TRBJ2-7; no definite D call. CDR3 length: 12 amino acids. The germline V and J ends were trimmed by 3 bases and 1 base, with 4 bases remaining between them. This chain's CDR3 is CASSFGSYEQYF. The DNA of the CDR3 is TGTGCCAGCAGTTTCGGTTCCTACGAGCAGTACTTC.

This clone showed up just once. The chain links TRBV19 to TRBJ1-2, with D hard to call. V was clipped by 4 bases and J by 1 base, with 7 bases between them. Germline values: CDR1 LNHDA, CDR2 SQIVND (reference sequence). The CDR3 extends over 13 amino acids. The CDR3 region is CASSTGINYGYTF. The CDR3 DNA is TGTGCCAGTAGTACCGGGATTAACTATGGCTACACCTTC.

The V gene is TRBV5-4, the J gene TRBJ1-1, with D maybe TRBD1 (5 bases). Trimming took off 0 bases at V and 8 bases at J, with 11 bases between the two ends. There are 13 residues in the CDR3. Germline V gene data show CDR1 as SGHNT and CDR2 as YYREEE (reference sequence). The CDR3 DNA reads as TGTGCCAGCAGCTTGGCGGGGGTAGGGGAAGCTTTCTTT. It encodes CASSLAGVGEAFF.

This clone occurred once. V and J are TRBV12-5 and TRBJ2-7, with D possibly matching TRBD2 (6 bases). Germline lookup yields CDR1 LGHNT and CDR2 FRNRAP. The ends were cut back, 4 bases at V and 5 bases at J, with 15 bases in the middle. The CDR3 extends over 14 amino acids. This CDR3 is CASGWGMGGDEQYF. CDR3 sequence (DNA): TGTGCTAGTGGTTGGGGGATGGGGGGAGACGAGCAGTACTTC. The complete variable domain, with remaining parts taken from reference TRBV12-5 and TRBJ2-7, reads DARVTQTPRHKVTEMGQEVTMRCQPILGHNTVFWYRQTMMQGLELLAYFRNRAPLDDSGMPKDRFSAEMPDATLATLKIQPSEPRDSAVYFCASGWGMGGDEQYFGPGTRLTVT.

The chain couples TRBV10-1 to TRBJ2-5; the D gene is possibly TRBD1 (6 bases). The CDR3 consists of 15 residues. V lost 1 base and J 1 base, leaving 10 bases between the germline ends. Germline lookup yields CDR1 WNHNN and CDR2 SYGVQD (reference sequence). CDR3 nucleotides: TGCGCCAGCAGTGAGTTCAGGGGATTCCAAGAGACCCAGTACTTC. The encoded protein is CASSEFRGFQETQYF.